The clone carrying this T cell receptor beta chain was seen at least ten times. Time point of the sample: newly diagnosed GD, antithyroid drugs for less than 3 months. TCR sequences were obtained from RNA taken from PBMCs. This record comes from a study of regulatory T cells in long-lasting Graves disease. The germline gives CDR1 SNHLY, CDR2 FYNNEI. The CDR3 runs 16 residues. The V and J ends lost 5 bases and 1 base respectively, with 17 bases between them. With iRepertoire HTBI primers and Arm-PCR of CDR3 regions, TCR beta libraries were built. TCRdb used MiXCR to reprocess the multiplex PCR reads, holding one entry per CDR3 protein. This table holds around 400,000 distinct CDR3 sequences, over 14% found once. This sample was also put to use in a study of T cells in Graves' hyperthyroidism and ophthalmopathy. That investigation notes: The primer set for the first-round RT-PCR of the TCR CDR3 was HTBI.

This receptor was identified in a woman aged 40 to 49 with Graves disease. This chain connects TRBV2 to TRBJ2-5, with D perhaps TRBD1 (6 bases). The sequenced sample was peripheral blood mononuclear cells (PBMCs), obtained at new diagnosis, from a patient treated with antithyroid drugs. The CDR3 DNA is TGTGCCAGCAGTCTCTCTAGGGGGTCACTCCAAGAGACCCAGTACTTC. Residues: CASSLSRGSLQETQYF.